The 3 T cell receptor beta chains reported below all come from one sample, sequenced in a study of blood T cell repertoires in COVID-19. Method: immunoSEQ multiplex PCR; TCRdb's copy keeps in-frame clones and lacks some. The sample yields a few hundred thousand clones, over 60% seen once. The sequenced sample consisted of peripheral blood. The receptors stem from a woman in her 70s with acute or convalescent COVID-19.

This clone is a singleton in its sample. The genes are TRBV15 and TRBJ2-7; D is perhaps TRBD1 (5 bases). Trimming removed 5 bases from V and 0 bases from J, with 11 bases in between. This CDR3 is built from 14 residues. CDR1 and CDR2 from the germline V gene are LNHNV and YYDKDF (reference sequence). The CDR3 DNA reads as TGTGCCACCAGCGCCCGACAGACCTCCTACGAGCAGTACTTC. Translation gives CATSARQTSYEQYF.

This clone was counted once. The gene calls are TRBV7-2 and TRBJ2-5, with D unresolved. CDR3 length: 12 residues. Germline lookup yields CDR1 SGHTA and CDR2 FQGNSA. The V end was cut by 10 bases, the J end by 1 base, with 10 bases between. CDR3 sequence: CAISGVQETQYF. CDR3 in DNA: TGTGCCATCAGTGGAGTCCAAGAGACCCAGTACTTC.

This CDR3 is CAWGQPYEQYF. DNA of the CDR3: TGTGCCTGGGGACAGCCATACGAGCAGTACTTC. V and J are TRBV30 and TRBJ2-7; D is perhaps TRBD1 (6 bases). CDR3 length equals 11 residues. Germline V gene lookup returns CDR1 GTSNPN and CDR2 SVGIG (reference sequence). The V and J ends lost 5 bases and 4 bases respectively, with 9 bases between them. The whole variable domain, filled in from reference TRBV30 and TRBJ2-7, reads SQTIHQWPATLVQPVGSPLSLECTVEGTSNPNLYWYRQAAGRGLQLLFYSVGIGQISSEVPQNLSASRPQDRQFILSSKKLLLSDSGFYLCAWGQPYEQYFGPGTRLTVT.